The 10 T cell receptor beta chains in this list originate from one sample, sequenced in a study of T cell changes during pregnancy in multiple sclerosis. Assay used: immunoSEQ multiplex PCR; TCRdb lists only in-frame clones, some missing. Of 15,000 to 20,000 clones in the sample, 75% to 90% were seen once. Sequenced material: CD8+ T cells from peripheral blood mononuclear cells, taken after pregnancy. These TCRs come from a female donor in good health, enrolled as a control in a pregnancy study.

The chain has TRBV27 and TRBJ1-1; TRBD1 matches 7 bases. V lost 3 bases to trimming and J lost 7 bases; unmatched junction nucleotides: 5. Germline assignment: CDR1 MNHEY and CDR2 SMNVEV (reference sequence). This CDR3 is 13 amino acids long. The CDR3 DNA reads as TGTGCCAGCAGTTTGTCTCAGGGGGTTGAAGCTTTCTTT. Translated: CASSLSQGVEAFF.

This clone was seen a few times. The chain combines TRBV4-3 with TRBJ1-1, with D unresolved. CDR1 is LGHNA, CDR2 YSLEER, per germline. V shed 4 bases and J shed 2 bases, with 8 bases lying between them. CDR3 length: 13 residues. CDR3 DNA: TGCGCCAGCAGCCCTGGCATCAACACTGAAGCTTTCTTT. This translates into CASSPGINTEAFF.

The V and J genes are TRBV15 and TRBJ2-1, with D maybe TRBD1 (5 bases). CDR3 length equals 15 residues. Germline V gene sequence: CDR1 LNHNV, CDR2 YYDKDF (reference sequence). Trimming cost V 3 bases and J 0 bases, with 9 bases left between them. CDR3 coding DNA: TGTGCCACCAGCAGCAGACAGACCTCCTACAATGAGCAGTTCTTC. It yields the protein CATSSRQTSYNEQFF.

This clone has just one count. The V gene is TRBV7-9, the J gene TRBJ2-5, with 7 nucleotides matching TRBD1. CDR3 length: 15 residues. Germline values: CDR1 SEHNR, CDR2 FQNEAQ (reference sequence). The J segment lost 4 bases and the V segment lost 5 bases, leaving 10 bases of the junction unmatched. The CDR3 here is CASSHRQGGVETQYF. The CDR3 region has the DNA TGTGCCAGCAGCCATAGACAGGGTGGGGTAGAGACCCAGTACTTC.

The chain employs TRBV6-5 and TRBJ2-7; D unclear. CDR1 MNHEY and CDR2 SVGAGI come from the germline V gene. V lost 3 bases and J 4 bases, leaving 7 bases between the germline ends. The CDR3 spans 12 residues. In DNA form, the CDR3 reads TGTGCCAGCAGTTATGATCGGTACGAGCAGTACTTC. Amino acid sequence: CASSYDRYEQYF.

This rearrangement joins TRBV6-6 to TRBJ1-3; D is possibly TRBD1 (5 bases). CDR1 and CDR2 from the germline V gene are MNHNY and SVGAGI (reference sequence). With 6 bases removed from V and 0 bases from J, the gap between germline ends came to 6 bases. This CDR3 region has 13 residues. The CDR3 coding sequence is TGTGCCAGCAGACAGGACTCTGGAAACACCATATATTTT. It is translated as CASRQDSGNTIYF.

The rearrangement joins TRBV18 to TRBJ2-5; weak D call: TRBD1 (6 bases). V gave up 3 bases and J gave up 5 bases, with 22 bases separating them. The CDR3 has 17 residues. CDR1 is KGHSH and CDR2 is LQKENI in the germline V gene. CDR3: CASSPSPSTGNWETQYF. CDR3 bases: TGTGCCAGCTCACCGTCACCAAGTACAGGGAATTGGGAGACCCAGTACTTC. The full variable domain, its missing parts supplied by reference TRBV18 and TRBJ2-5, is NAGVMQNPRHLVRRRGQEARLRCSPMKGHSHVYWYRQLPEEGLKFMVYLQKENIIDESGMPKERFSAEFPKEGPSILRIQQVVRGDSAAYFCASSPSPSTGNWETQYFGPGTRLLVL.

The count of this clone is one. The rearrangement links TRBV4-2 to TRBJ2-7, with 9 bases aligning to TRBD1. This CDR3 comprises 15 residues. Germline CDR1 and CDR2: LGHNA and YNFKEQ. The V segment lost 0 bases and the J segment 6 bases; nucleotides outside the gene matches: 6. The DNA of the CDR3 is TGTGCCAGCAGCCAAGATCACAGGGGGCGCAGCGAGCAGTACTTC. Its protein product is CASSQDHRGRSEQYF.

The rearrangement links TRBV27 to TRBJ2-6; D remains ambiguous. Trimming cost V 3 bases and J 4 bases, with 7 bases left between them. Germline assignment: CDR1 MNHEY and CDR2 SMNVEV (reference sequence). CDR3 size: 14 residues. For the CDR3, the DNA is TGTGCCAGCAGTTTTGTCTCCGGGGCCAACGTCCTGACTTTC. This sequence encodes CASSFVSGANVLTF. Together with reference TRBV27 and TRBJ2-6, the CDR3 gives the full variable domain: EAQVTQNPRYLITVTGKKLTVTCSQNMNHEYMSWYRQDPGLGLRQIYYSMNVEVTDKGDVPEGYKVSRKEKRNFPLILESPSPNQTSLYFCASSFVSGANVLTFGAGSRLTVL.

This chain connects TRBV30 to TRBJ2-1; D is uncertain. CDR1 is GTSNPN, CDR2 SVGIG, per germline (reference sequence). Trimming took off 0 bases at V and 9 bases at J, with 9 bases between the two ends. This CDR3 contains 12 residues. CDR3 region: CAWSVQNGEQFF. CDR3 nucleotides: TGTGCCTGGAGTGTACAAAATGGTGAGCAGTTCTTC.